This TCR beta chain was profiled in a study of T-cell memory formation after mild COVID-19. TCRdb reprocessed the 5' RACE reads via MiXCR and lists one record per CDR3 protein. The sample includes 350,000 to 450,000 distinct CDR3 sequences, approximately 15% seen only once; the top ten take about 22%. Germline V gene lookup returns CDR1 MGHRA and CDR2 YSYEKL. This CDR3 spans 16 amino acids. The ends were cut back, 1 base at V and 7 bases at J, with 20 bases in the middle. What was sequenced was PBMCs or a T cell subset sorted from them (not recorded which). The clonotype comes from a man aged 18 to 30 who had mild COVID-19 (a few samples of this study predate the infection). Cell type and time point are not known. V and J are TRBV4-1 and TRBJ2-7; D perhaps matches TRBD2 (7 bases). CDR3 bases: TGCGCCAGCAGCCAAGTAGGGGGGGCGGGCCAGTTGGAGCAGTACTTC. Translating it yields CASSQVGGAGQLEQYF.